This passage covers 10 T cell receptor beta chains from one sample sequenced in a study of blood T cell repertoires in COVID-19. Assay: immunoSEQ multiplex PCR; the TCRdb copy retains only in-frame clones and omits some. The sample shows 200,000 or so clones, around four fifths of them seen only once. Input material: PBMCs or T cells enriched from blood (not recorded which). These receptors were taken from a woman aged 50 to 60 who had been exposed to COVID-19.

The CDR3 coding sequence is TGTGCCACCCATTACAGGCCAGATACTGAAGCTTTCTTT. Translating it yields CATHYRPDTEAFF. This chain connects TRBV12-3 or TRBV12-4 to TRBJ1-1; D may be TRBD1 (5 bases). V lost 10 bases and J 5 bases, leaving 17 bases between the germline ends. CDR3 size: 13 residues.

This chain joins TRBV30 and TRBJ2-7, with 8 bases fitting TRBD1. The V gene end was trimmed by 0 bases and the J gene end by 7 bases; junction bases not matched to a gene: 8. The germline V gene encodes CDR1 GTSNPN and CDR2 SVGIG (reference sequence). The CDR3 contains 14 residues. The CDR3: CAWSVWDRSVEQYF. In nucleotides, the CDR3 is TGTGCCTGGAGTGTATGGGACAGGTCCGTGGAGCAGTACTTC.

The rearrangement links TRBV27 to TRBJ1-6; D perhaps matches TRBD1 (5 bases). This CDR3 is 16 amino acids long. Germline V gene data show CDR1 as MNHEY and CDR2 as SMNVEV (reference sequence). V was cut by 4 bases and J by 0 bases, with 10 bases left in between. Written as DNA, the CDR3 is TGTGCCAGCAGTTCTACAGGTAGCTCCTATAATTCACCCCTCCACTTT. The encoded protein is CASSSTGSSYNSPLHF.

This clone has just one count. This chain joins TRBV7-2 and TRBJ2-5; 7 nucleotides align to TRBD2. CDR1 is SGHTA and CDR2 is FQGNSA in the germline V gene. The length of the CDR3 is 15 residues. The V gene end was trimmed by 2 bases and the J gene end by 0 bases; junction bases not matched to a gene: 3. The CDR3: CASSLNSGHQETQYF. CDR3 sequence (DNA): TGTGCCAGCAGCTTAAATAGCGGGCACCAAGAGACCCAGTACTTC. Full variable domain (missing parts from reference TRBV7-2 and TRBJ2-5): GAGVSQSPSNKVTEKGKDVELRCDPISGHTALYWYRQSLGQGLEFLIYFQGNSAPDKSGLPSDRFSAERTGGSVSTLTIQRTQQEDSAVYLCASSLNSGHQETQYFGPGTRLLVL.

This chain links TRBV5-1 with TRBJ1-2; TRBD1 agrees at 9 bases. V was pared by 5 bases and J by 7 bases, with 15 bases of the junction left unmatched. This CDR3 is 16 amino acids long. Germline V gene data show CDR1 as SGHRS and CDR2 as YFSETQ. CDR3 in DNA: TGCGCCAGCAGTGATAATGCCGGGACAGGGTCTATTGGCTACACCTTC. Translation gives CASSDNAGTGSIGYTF.

This clone has more than one count but fewer than ten. J is TRBJ1-5 and V is TRBV12-3 or TRBV12-4, with D unresolved. The CDR3 totals 13 residues. V lost 0 bases and J lost 9, with 9 bases in between. CDR3 region: CASSLAGKRPQHF. The DNA of the CDR3 is TGTGCCAGCAGTTTAGCCGGGAAGAGGCCCCAGCATTTT.

This sequence joins TRBV18 and TRBJ1-3, with D uncertain. V shed 6 bases and J shed 0 bases, with 12 bases lying between them. The germline CDR1 and CDR2 sequences are KGHSH and LQKENI. The CDR3 length is 15 residues. The CDR3 sequence: CASSGSLTSGNTIYF. CDR3 bases: TGTGCCAGCTCCGGGAGCCTGACCTCTGGAAACACCATATATTTT.

This rearrangement joins TRBV19 to TRBJ2-7; a weak D match, TRBD1 (5 bases). Germline CDR1 and CDR2: LNHDA and SQIVND (reference sequence). The CDR3 loop spans 14 amino acids. Trimming cost V 5 bases and J 3 bases, with 14 bases left between them. The CDR3 region is CASSRGRVYYEQYF. The CDR3 DNA follows: TGTGCCAGTAGTCGAGGCAGGGTGTACTACGAGCAGTACTTC.

The V call is TRBV5-8, the J call TRBJ2-1; D not resolved. This CDR3 region has 14 residues. Trimming cost V 3 bases and J 9 bases, with 16 bases left between them. CDR1 and CDR2 (germline): SGHTS, YDEGEE. In nucleotides, the CDR3 is TGTGCCAGCAGCTGGAGTAGCTGGTCGGCTGAGCAGTTCTTC. Amino acid sequence: CASSWSSWSAEQFF.

The chain couples TRBV3-1 (or the pseudogene TRBV3-2) to TRBJ1-2; maybe TRBD1 (6 bases). V was trimmed by 3 bases and J by 4 bases, leaving 12 bases between them. This CDR3 region has 14 residues. Germline V gene data show CDR1 as LGHDT and CDR2 as YNNKEL (reference sequence). As DNA, the CDR3 is TGTGCCAGCAGCCAGGGGGGGCCGGGCTATGGCTACACCTTC. It yields the protein CASSQGGPGYGYTF.